This T cell receptor beta chain was captured by sequencing in a study of blood T cell repertoires in COVID-19. For the study at large: PBMCs, B-cell-depleted T cells, or T cells were the source of the cDNA or gDNA that made up the material.

The authors' processing: The assay estimated nucleated cells by amplifying reference gene primers. Here immunoSEQ multiplex PCR was the method, and the copy in TCRdb shows in-frame clones only, minus some. The V and J calls and clone size were taken over from that table, and D and trimming were inferred from the DNA. Among about 400,000 clones listed, roughly 89% were seen once. Participant ages covered roughly 18 to 89 years across approximately 25 US areas. Two consecutive negative NP/OP PCR tests, clearance, or resolved symptoms defined Cohort 3 recovery. The CDR3 consists of 14 residues. Germline CDR1 GTSNPN, CDR2 SVGIG (reference sequence). With V trimmed by 2 bases and J by 6 bases, 8 bases remained unmatched.

The source material was PBMCs or T cells enriched from blood (not recorded which). The V call is TRBV30, the J call TRBJ1-1; 8 nucleotides align to TRBD1. This receptor was taken from a woman in her forties or fifties who had recovered from COVID-19. CDR3 sequence (DNA): TGTGCCTGGAGTCCCGGGACAGGATCCGCTGAAGCTTTCTTT. Its translation is CAWSPGTGSAEAFF.